The rows below give T cell receptor beta chains drawn from one sample of a study of blood T cell repertoires in COVID-19. The method was immunoSEQ multiplex PCR; TCRdb's version includes in-frame clones alone and lacks a portion of them. Of 95,000 to 150,000 clones in the sample, 78% were seen once. The specimen sequenced was peripheral blood. These receptors were collected from a man in his sixties or seventies with acute or convalescent COVID-19. Both conserved end residues are part of each CDR3. D genes are given only for firm matches. A row's size may be missing; if present it is once, few, many or a size class.

size	D	J	V	DNA	CDR3
NA	TRBD2	TRBJ2-7	TRBV7-2	TGTGCCAGCAGCTTTGGGCGGGGGGAAATCTACGAGCAGTACTTC	CASSFGRGEIYEQYF
NA	NA	TRBJ2-2	TRBV14	TGTGCCAGCAGCCCCAACAGGGGGGGCGGGGAGCTGTTTTTT	CASSPNRGGGELFF
NA	TRBD1	TRBJ1-2	TRBV29-1	TGCAGCGCGGGACAGCCAAACTATGGCTACACCTTC	CSAGQPNYGYTF
NA	TRBD1	TRBJ2-7	TRBV7-3	TGTGCCAGCAGCAGTAGACAGGGCGGCGAGCAGTACTTC	CASSSRQGGEQYF
NA	NA	TRBJ2-2	TRBV6-5	TGTGCCAGCAGGGGAAGCGGGACCGGGGAGCTGTTTTTT	CASRGSGTGELFF
once	TRBD1	TRBJ1-6	TRBV14	TGTGCCAGCAGCCAATACTCCGGGACAGGGCCCTCACCCCTCCACTTT	CASSQYSGTGPSPLHF
NA	TRBD2	TRBJ2-5	TRBV19	TGTGCCAGTGGACTAGCGGGGGATGAGACCCAGTACTTC	CASGLAGDETQYF
NA	TRBD1	TRBJ1-1	TRBV19	TGTGCCAGTACCGCGGACAGGGAGAACACTGAAGCTTTCTTT	CASTADRENTEAFF
NA	NA	TRBJ1-2	TRBV12-3/TRBV12-4	TGTGCCAGCAATCAGAGGGCAGCCTATGGCTACACCTTC	CASNQRAAYGYTF
NA	NA	TRBJ1-1	TRBV12-3/TRBV12-4	TGTGCCAGCAGTCGGACTTCAATGGAGGCTTTCTTT	CASSRTSMEAFF
NA	NA	TRBJ1-1	TRBV7-3	TGTGCCAGCAGCCAAACAGGAACCACTGAAGCTTTCTTT	CASSQTGTTEAFF
NA	NA	TRBJ2-7	TRBV5-1	TGCGCCAGCAGCTTGGCTGTTAGGCTCGGAGGATCCTACGAGCAGTACTTC	CASSLAVRLGGSYEQYF
few	TRBD2	TRBJ2-1	TRBV6-6	TGTGCCAGCAGACTTGCGGGGGGCCCCTACAATGAGCAGTTCTTC	CASRLAGGPYNEQFF
NA	NA	TRBJ2-1	TRBV5-1	TGCGCCAGCAGCTTGATGACAGGCCACTACAATGAGCAGTTCTTC	CASSLMTGHYNEQFF
NA	TRBD2	TRBJ2-1	TRBV19	TGTGCCAGTAGTATAGTTCCAGCGGGGGGGCGGAACAATGAGCAGTTCTTC	CASSIVPAGGRNNEQFF
NA	NA	TRBJ1-2	TRBV30	TGTGCCTGTTCACCTGGGGGGAGCTTC	CACSPGGSF
few	NA	TRBJ1-2	TRBV5-1	TGCGCCAGCAGCTTGGGGGCCCTGCGGGGGGCGAATGGCTACACCTTC	CASSLGALRGANGYTF
NA	TRBD1	TRBJ1-1	TRBV7-2	TGTGCCAGCAGCTTAGGGACAGGGCTTCGGAACACTGAAGCTTTCTTT	CASSLGTGLRNTEAFF
NA	NA	TRBJ1-5	TRBV6-2/TRBV6-3	TGTGCCAGCAGTTACTCGCGGGGGCGCGTCAATCAGCCCCAGCATTTT	CASSYSRGRVNQPQHF
few	TRBD1	TRBJ1-1	TRBV7-8	TGTGCCAGCAGCCTCACAGGGGACACTGAAGCTTTCTTT	CASSLTGDTEAFF
NA	NA	TRBJ1-4	TRBV7-2	TGTGCCAGCAGCCCGTCCCCGAGGGAATATGAAAAACTGTTTTTT	CASSPSPREYEKLFF
NA	NA	TRBJ2-2	TRBV7-2	TGTGCCAGCAGCTTAGTCTGGGGGCTGGGCGGGGAGCTGTTTTTT	CASSLVWGLGGELFF
NA	NA	TRBJ1-5	TRBV27	TGTGCCAGCAGTTTATTACCGCCGGGGGGTTATCAGCCCCAGCATTTT	CASSLLPPGGYQPQHF
NA	NA	TRBJ1-5	TRBV19	TGTGCCAGTGGGGAGAGGGCGCGTCAGCCCCAGCATTTT	CASGERARQPQHF
once	NA	TRBJ1-1	TRBV18	TGTGCCAGCTCACCGGAGGGCACTGAAGCTTTCTTT	CASSPEGTEAFF
NA	TRBD2	TRBJ2-3	TRBV5-1	TGCGCCAGCAGCTTGGGGCGGGGGGGCCCAGATACGCAGTATTTT	CASSLGRGGPDTQYF
once	NA	TRBJ2-2	TRBV5-1	TGCGCCAGCAGCTCGACAGTGAACACCGGGGAGCTGTTTTTT	CASSSTVNTGELFF
NA	TRBD1	TRBJ1-1	TRBV5-1	TGCGCCAGCAGCTTGGGTGGGACAGGACCCCTTGGGGCTTTCTTT	CASSLGGTGPLGAFF
NA	NA	TRBJ1-1	TRBV6-5	TGTGCCAGCACCCAACGGACAAACACTGAAGCTTTCTTT	CASTQRTNTEAFF
NA	TRBD1	TRBJ2-7	TRBV18	TGTGCCAGCTCACCACCCCCGGGACAGGGTTCGGTCGAGCAGTACTTC	CASSPPPGQGSVEQYF
NA	TRBD2	TRBJ2-1	TRBV4-3	TGCGCCAGCAGCCGGGGACTAGCTGGGTCCAATGAGCAGTTCTTC	CASSRGLAGSNEQFF
NA	NA	TRBJ1-5	TRBV6-1	TGTGCCAGCAGTGAAGCGGGCAGTGTCAATCAGCCCCAGCATTTT	CASSEAGSVNQPQHF
NA	TRBD1	TRBJ2-2	TRBV23-1	TGCGCCAGCAGTCAAAGGGGGCACAGGGTCGGCGGGGAGCTGTTTTTT	CASSQRGHRVGGELFF
NA	NA	TRBJ1-3	TRBV21-1	TGTGCCAGCAGCAAAGGAGTCACAGTTGGAAACACCATATATTTT	CASSKGVTVGNTIYF
NA	TRBD1	TRBJ1-6	TRBV10-3	TGTGCCATTAGCATCGACAGGGGTAATTCACCCCTCCACTTT	CAISIDRGNSPLHF
few	NA	TRBJ1-5	TRBV27	TGTGCCAGCAGTTTAGGAGCACGGGGGGGACAGCCCCAGCATTTT	CASSLGARGGQPQHF
NA	NA	TRBJ2-1	TRBV12-3/TRBV12-4	TGTGCCAGCGTCAGTGCGGGGTACAATGAGCAGTTCTTC	CASVSAGYNEQFF
once	NA	TRBJ1-2	TRBV6-5	TGTGCCAGCAGTTACAATGACAGGCCCGGCTACACCTTC	CASSYNDRPGYTF
NA	NA	TRBJ1-2	TRBV28	TGTGCCAGCATCTCGGGGGTTAGCTACACCTTC	CASISGVSYTF
NA	TRBD2	TRBJ2-7	TRBV9	TGTGCCAGCAGCCCCGGACTAGCGGTCTCCTACGAGCAGTACTTC	CASSPGLAVSYEQYF
once	NA	TRBJ1-1	TRBV6-5	TGTGCCAGCTCCCTTGTACAGGGCGACACTGAAGCTTTCTTT	CASSLVQGDTEAFF
NA	NA	TRBJ1-1	TRBV19	TGTGCCAGTAGTATCGGACAGTTGAACACTGAAGCTTTCTTT	CASSIGQLNTEAFF
NA	NA	TRBJ2-3	TRBV25-1	TGTGCCACCTCACCGGCGGGGGCACCAGATACGCAGTATTTT	CATSPAGAPDTQYF
once	NA	TRBJ2-7	TRBV7-2	TGTGCCAGCAGCTTAGAACAAAAGCAGTACTTC	CASSLEQKQYF
NA	TRBD2	TRBJ2-5	TRBV7-6	TGTGCCAGCAGCTTAGGTTCCGCGGGACTAGCGAAAGAGACCCAGTACTTC	CASSLGSAGLAKETQYF
NA	TRBD1	TRBJ1-1	TRBV29-1	TGCAGCGTGGCCCCACAGGGGGCTAGAGCGAACACTGAAGCTTTCTTT	CSVAPQGARANTEAFF
NA	NA	TRBJ1-6	TRBV10-3	TGTGCCATCAGTGAGCGGGGTCGAGATTCACCCCTCCACTTT	CAISERGRDSPLHF
NA	TRBD1	TRBJ1-4	TRBV6-6	TGTGCCAGCAGTGCGACAGGGGTTCAGGAAAAACTGTTTTTT	CASSATGVQEKLFF
NA	NA	TRBJ1-6	TRBV7-2	TGTGCCAGCAGCTTAGAAGGGGCGGTAAATTCACCCCTCCACTTT	CASSLEGAVNSPLHF
NA	NA	TRBJ1-3	TRBV7-2	TGTGCCAGCAGCAAAGGAAGGCAGGGATCGGGAAACACCATATATTTT	CASSKGRQGSGNTIYF
NA	NA	TRBJ2-7	TRBV10-3	TGTGCCATTAAAAGGGGCCCTACCCACGAGCAGTACTTC	CAIKRGPTHEQYF
NA	NA	TRBJ1-2	TRBV4-2	TGTGCCAGCAGCCCCCTGGGCCGCGGCTACACCTTC	CASSPLGRGYTF
NA	TRBD1	TRBJ2-1	TRBV6-2/TRBV6-3	TGTGCCAGCAGTTACTACGGGACAGGGGGTACGTTTTACAATGAGCAGTTCTTC	CASSYYGTGGTFYNEQFF
few	TRBD1	TRBJ1-2	TRBV6-5	TGTGCCAGCAGTCTTACAGGGGGGGGAGACTATGGCTACACCTTC	CASSLTGGGDYGYTF